This T cell receptor (beta chain) was retrieved from a study of T cell responses to AZD1222 COVID-19 vaccine. Study outcomes and limitations: Nearly half of the spike-specific TCRs reportedly recognize variant regions that carry no mutations. Across spike, vaccine-associated CD4 TCRs were found, dominant at 160-218 and 743-854. Just a handful of people given AZD1222 tested seropositive at baseline. A mostly white British donor set with more females was recruited, and clonal diversity was possibly underestimated.

This CDR3 region has 14 residues. Germline CDR1 SGHDT, CDR2 YYEEEE. The ends lost 4 bases at V and 8 bases at J; junction bases unmatched: 7. Turning to this clone: The antigen remains undetermined.

Sequenced by immunoSEQ multiplex PCR; TCRdb stores in-frame clones only, minus some. The table shows 150,000 to 250,000 clones, with approximately 95% occurring only once. The clonotype comes from an adult who received the AZD1222 COVID-19 vaccine. Sequenced here: peripheral blood, sampled 28 days after the second AZD1222 dose. The rearrangement uses TRBV5-6 and TRBJ1-4; 8 bases agree with TRBD1. CDR3 amino acids: CASSQTGVQEKLFF. The CDR3 bases are TGTGCCAGCAGCCAGACAGGGGTTCAGGAAAAACTGTTTTTT.